The following is a T cell receptor (beta chain) sequence with its context. The antigen remains undetermined. The table came from immunoSEQ multiplex PCR; TCRdb's copy has only in-frame clones and leaves some out. Of roughly 320,000 clones in the sample, roughly 84% were seen once. Trimming stripped 3 bases from V and 5 bases from J, with 14 bases between. Germline CDR1 reads SGHKS; CDR2 reads YYEKEE (reference sequence). The CDR3 runs 14 residues. Treatment indicated: over 15 received Ad26.COV2.S at low or high dose, single or two shots; five or six received placebo; per-sample allocation not given. Specimens were obtained on day 63 following the first vaccine or placebo injection. The vaccine antigen was prefusion-stabilized Wuhan SARS-CoV-2 spike. The data derive from a study of Ad26.COV2.S vaccination and SARS-CoV-2 variants. As for the study in general: COV1001, an Ad26.COV2.S trial, supplied this vaccine-arm donor.

Overall study results and limits: Similar non-spike TCR breadth was observed in recipients of vaccine and of placebo. Assessments of TCR breadth and depth may have underestimated the total T cell responses.

The chain carries TRBV5-5 and TRBJ2-5; a possible D gene is TRBD2 (6 bases). This sequence was found in a person aged 18-60 years who received the Ad26.COV2.S COVID-19 vaccine or a placebo. Sequenced material: peripheral blood, taken in a trial of Ad26.COV2.S vaccine versus placebo. CDR3 DNA sequence: TGTGCCAGCAGCTCCGGCGACGGAGGGGAGACCCAGTACTTC. This gives the protein CASSSGDGGETQYF. The entire variable domain, with the rest obtained from reference TRBV5-5 and TRBJ2-5, is as follows: DAGVTQSPTHLIKTRGQQVTLRCSPISGHKSVSWYQQVLGQGPQFIFQYYEKEERGRGNFPDRFSARQFPNYSSELNVNALLLGDSALYLCASSSGDGGETQYFGPGTRLLVL.